Presented here are 29 T cell receptor beta chains from one specimen sequenced in a study of patients and donors after allogeneic stem cell transplantation. TCRdb itself ran the RT-PCR reads through MiXCR, one entry per CDR3 protein. This table holds 800,000 to 1,000,000 distinct CDR3 sequences, 15% to 20% found once. Source material: blood, either unsorted or a sorted T cell fraction (not recorded which). The receptors originated from a human donor who was either an allogeneic HSCT recipient or a stem cell or donor lymphocyte infusion donor (not recorded which). It is not recorded whose cells these are; they may come from a transplant donor.

This clonotype was detected many times. The chain uses TRBV6-2 or TRBV6-3 and TRBJ1-1; a possible D gene is TRBD1 (5 bases). CDR1 is MNHEY and CDR2 is SVGEGT in the germline V gene. Trimming stripped 5 bases from V and 4 bases from J, with 20 bases between. The CDR3 extends over 16 amino acids. CDR3 DNA sequence: TGTGCCAGCAGTAGCCTCGGGGGAACTCTACCCACTGAAGCTTTCTTT. Its translation is CASSSLGGTLPTEAFF.

This clonotype was seen a few times. The V call is TRBV5-1, the J call TRBJ2-3; TRBD2 is a possible D gene (6 bases). CDR3 length equals 15 residues. V lost 4 bases, J lost 1 base, and 13 bases lay in between. CDR1 SGHRS and CDR2 YFSETQ come from the germline V gene. In nucleotides, the CDR3 is TGCGCCAGCAGCGGGGTTAGCGGAGGCACAGATACGCAGTATTTT. Translated, it gives CASSGVSGGTDTQYF.

The chain has TRBV18 and TRBJ2-7, with TRBD1 as a possible D gene (5 bases). CDR1 is KGHSH, CDR2 LQKENI, per germline. The CDR3 totals 16 residues. V shed 6 bases and J shed 3 bases, with 21 bases lying between them. In nucleotides, the CDR3 is TGTGCCAGCTCGCGGACGGACACCTCATATATCTACGAGCAGTACTTC. Its protein product is CASSRTDTSYIYEQYF.

This clonotype was seen a handful of times. J is TRBJ2-3 and V is TRBV11-2; 8 bases are shared with TRBD2. V was clipped by 4 bases and J by 4 bases; unmatched bases: 10. The CDR3 is made up of 16 amino acids. Germline V lookup: CDR1 SGHAT, CDR2 FQNNGV. CDR3: CASSSGGGNGADTQYF. For the CDR3, the DNA is TGTGCCAGCAGCTCCGGGGGGGGGAATGGCGCAGATACGCAGTATTTT.

This clonotype has just a few counts. The gene calls are TRBV20-1 and TRBJ1-2, with D possibly TRBD1 on 5 matching bases. The germline gives CDR1 DFQATT, CDR2 SNEGSKA (reference sequence). Trimming shortened V by 1 base and J by 7 bases, and 13 bases separated the two germline ends. CDR3 length: 13 residues. The CDR3 reads CSARVQGEGGYTF. The CDR3 region has the DNA TGCAGTGCTAGAGTTCAGGGTGAGGGTGGCTACACCTTC.

The gene calls are TRBV4-3 and TRBJ2-4; a possible D gene is TRBD1 (6 bases). Germline V lookup: CDR1 LGHNA, CDR2 YSLEER. There are 13 residues in the CDR3. The V gene lost 3 bases and the J gene lost 6 bases, with 9 bases spanning the gap. The CDR3 protein is CASSHRGGNIQYF. The CDR3 DNA reads TGCGCCAGCAGCCACCGAGGGGGAAACATTCAGTACTTC.

The rearrangement links TRBV2 to TRBJ1-5; the D is unclear. CDR1 and CDR2 (germline): SNHLY, FYNNEI. Trimming cost V 3 bases and J 8 bases, with 5 bases left between them. The length of the CDR3 is 11 residues. In nucleotides, the CDR3 is TGTGCCAGCAGTGACAGTGAGCCCCAGCATTTT. Protein: CASSDSEPQHF.

The chain combines TRBV4-1 with TRBJ2-3; the D is unclear. V shed 4 bases and J shed 1 base, with 9 bases lying between them. The CDR3 is made up of 14 amino acids. Germline CDR1 reads MGHRA; CDR2 reads YSYEKL. The CDR3 DNA reads TGCGCCAGCAGCCGGCAAGTGGGCACAGATACGCAGTATTTT. Protein sequence: CASSRQVGTDTQYF.

This clonotype was seen ten or more times. The genes are TRBV12-3 or TRBV12-4 and TRBJ2-2, with a possible D match to TRBD1 (5 bases). This CDR3 has 20 residues. V dropped 1 base and J dropped 0 bases, with 21 bases sitting between them. The CDR3 nucleotides are TGTGCCAGCAGTTTAGAGGGTTGGATAGGGGCTGCCGCGAACACCGGGGAGCTGTTTTTT. Residues: CASSLEGWIGAAANTGELFF.

The V call is TRBV5-5, the J call TRBJ2-5; 7 bases map to TRBD1. CDR1 is SGHKS, CDR2 YYEKEE, per germline (reference sequence). Trimming at V came to 0 bases and at J to 0 bases, leaving 2 bases not matched to a gene. This CDR3 is 15 amino acids long. CDR3 amino acids: CASSLGRGHQETQYF. The CDR3 coding sequence is TGTGCCAGCAGCTTGGGAAGGGGGCACCAAGAGACCCAGTACTTC.

This clonotype has a handful of counts. This sequence joins TRBV15 and TRBJ2-1; 8 bases match TRBD1. Per germline, CDR1 LNHNV and CDR2 YYDKDF (reference sequence). J gave up 4 bases and V 7 bases, and 9 bases lay outside the gene matches. The length of the CDR3 is 15 residues. This CDR3 is CATTSRQGRYNEQFF. For the CDR3, the DNA is TGTGCCACCACCTCCCGACAGGGGCGGTACAATGAGCAGTTCTTC.

This clonotype was observed a handful of times. The chain has TRBV2 and TRBJ1-1, with 7 positions matching TRBD1. V lost 5 bases to trimming and J lost 0 bases; unmatched junction nucleotides: 9. Germline values: CDR1 SNHLY, CDR2 FYNNEI. This CDR3 has 16 residues. CDR3 sequence: CASSPRTGSLNTEAFF. CDR3 nucleotides: TGTGCCAGCAGTCCTAGGACAGGTTCCTTGAACACTGAAGCTTTCTTT. The variable domain in full, with the rest retrieved from reference TRBV2 and TRBJ1-1, is EPEVTQTPSHQVTQMGQEVILRCVPISNHLYFYWYRQILGQKVEFLVSFYNNEISEKSEIFDDQFSVERPDGSNFTLKIRSTKLEDSAMYFCASSPRTGSLNTEAFFGQGTRLTVV.

This clonotype was found a few times. V usage is TRBV7-9 and J usage is TRBJ1-1; a weak D match, TRBD1 (5 bases). The CDR3 totals 14 residues. The V and J ends lost 0 bases and 8 bases respectively, with 13 bases between them. Germline V CDR1 and CDR2: SEHNR, FQNEAQ (reference sequence). Written as DNA, the CDR3 is TGTGCCAGCAGCTTAGCGTCGACGGGGGGGGAAGCTTTCTTT. Translated: CASSLASTGGEAFF.

The chain joins TRBV28 to TRBJ1-2, with D uncertain. This CDR3 is built from 12 residues. Germline CDR1 and CDR2: MDHEN and SYDVKM. Deletions cut 6 bases from V and 4 bases from J, with 9 bases between. The DNA of the CDR3 is TGTGCCAGCAGACCTGCTGGCTATGGCTACACCTTC. This encodes CASRPAGYGYTF.

This rearrangement joins TRBV10-3 to TRBJ1-1; D is unclear. V lost 5 bases, J lost 2 bases, and 9 bases lay in between. The CDR3 sequence is 13 residues long. In germline, CDR1 is ENHRY, CDR2 SYGVKD. For the CDR3, the DNA is TGTGCCATCAGTCCCCGGGAAAACACTGAAGCTTTCTTT. Translation: CAISPRENTEAFF.

This clonotype was found many times. The rearrangement joins TRBV7-2 to TRBJ2-7; 8 positions match TRBD2. This CDR3 contains 17 residues. J gave up 3 bases and V 1 base, and 11 bases lay outside the gene matches. The germline gives CDR1 SGHTA, CDR2 FQGNSA. CDR3 in amino acids: CASSLDLTGLGYYEQYF. The CDR3 DNA sequence: TGTGCCAGCAGCTTAGACCTAACGGGACTAGGTTACTACGAGCAGTACTTC.

The gene calls are TRBV20-1 and TRBJ1-2, with a possible D match to TRBD1 (6 bases). This CDR3 comprises 13 residues. Per germline, CDR1 DFQATT and CDR2 SNEGSKA (reference sequence). The V gene lost 3 bases and the J gene lost 8 bases, with 16 bases spanning the gap. CDR3 DNA sequence: TGCAGTGCTAGGCCAGGGGCCTCCCCCGGCTACACCTTC. It yields the protein CSARPGASPGYTF.

This chain links TRBV20-1 with TRBJ1-1; D is unresolved. CDR1 is DFQATT and CDR2 is SNEGSKA in the germline V gene (reference sequence). The length of the CDR3 is 14 residues. V dropped 6 bases and J dropped 0 bases, with 14 bases sitting between them. The CDR3 bases are TGCAGTGCCAACCCTATTAGGATGAACACTGAAGCTTTCTTT. Translated, it gives CSANPIRMNTEAFF.

This clonotype was recorded a few times. The chain recombines TRBV5-5 with TRBJ2-1; D is unresolved. Trimming removed 2 bases from V and 3 bases from J, with 6 bases in between. CDR1 is SGHKS, CDR2 YYEKEE, per germline (reference sequence). The CDR3 has 13 residues. The CDR3 DNA sequence: TGTGCCAGCAGCTTAGTTTACTACAATGAGCAGTTCTTC. This translates into CASSLVYYNEQFF.

V is TRBV28 and J is TRBJ2-7; D may be TRBD2 (6 bases). Germline-derived CDR1 and CDR2 are MDHEN and SYDVKM. V dropped 3 bases and J dropped 3 bases, with 18 bases sitting between them. This CDR3 is built from 16 residues. DNA for the CDR3: TGTGCCAGCAGTTTTCGCCAGGGACGGGGACTCTACGAGCAGTACTTC. Protein: CASSFRQGRGLYEQYF. The complete variable domain, with remaining parts taken from reference TRBV28 and TRBJ2-7, reads DVKVTQSSRYLVKRTGEKVFLECVQDMDHENMFWYRQDPGLGLRLIYFSYDVKMKEKGDIPEGYSVSREKKERFSLILESASTNQTSMYLCASSFRQGRGLYEQYFGPGTRLTVT.

This chain links TRBV7-3 with TRBJ2-2, with D unclear. Trimming removed 2 bases from V and 5 bases from J, with 9 bases in between. Germline CDR1 is SGHTA and CDR2 is FQGTGA. This CDR3 spans 14 amino acids. The CDR3 sequence is CASSLGQQTGELFF. Here the CDR3 DNA reads TGTGCCAGCAGCTTAGGGCAGCAAACCGGGGAGCTGTTTTTT.

There are a few counts of this clonotype. The rearrangement uses TRBV27 and TRBJ1-4; TRBD1 agrees at 7 bases. This CDR3 has 16 residues. Germline CDR1 reads MNHEY; CDR2 reads SMNVEV (reference sequence). J lost 3 bases, V lost 6 bases, and 10 bases had no gene match. The DNA of the CDR3 is TGTGCCAGCAGATCCACAGGGGTGAGGGCTAATGAAAAACTGTTTTTT. Translation: CASRSTGVRANEKLFF.

This rearrangement joins TRBV27 to TRBJ1-6; TRBD1 agrees at 8 bases. With V trimmed by 9 bases and J by 7 bases, 5 bases remained unmatched. The CDR3 has 13 amino acids. Germline CDR1 MNHEY, CDR2 SMNVEV (reference sequence). The CDR3 here is CASGQGKNSPLHF. The CDR3 nucleotides are TGTGCCAGTGGACAGGGAAAAAATTCACCCCTCCACTTT.

This chain links TRBV6-1 with TRBJ2-4; 7 bases align to TRBD2. The CDR3 contains 15 residues. Germline CDR1 is MNHNS and CDR2 is SASEGT. V lost 4 bases and J lost 5; bases outside the gene matches: 8. The CDR3 protein is CASSGKRDHQNIQYF. The CDR3 region has the DNA TGTGCCAGCAGTGGGAAGCGGGACCACCAAAACATTCAGTACTTC.

This sequence joins TRBV7-2 and TRBJ1-1; a weak D match, TRBD1 (6 bases). Germline V gives CDR1 SGHTA, CDR2 FQGNSA. There are 16 residues in the CDR3. V gave up 1 base and J gave up 4 bases, with 16 bases separating them. This CDR3 is CASSLVDAGVGTEAFF. The DNA for the CDR3 is TGTGCCAGCAGCTTAGTGGATGCAGGGGTGGGCACTGAAGCTTTCTTT.

The chain employs TRBV4-1 and TRBJ2-2; 11 nucleotides line up with TRBD2. Germline trimming cut 1 base from V and 1 base from J; bases unmatched to any gene: 2. Germline assignment: CDR1 MGHRA and CDR2 YSYEKL. The CDR3 is made up of 17 amino acids. CDR3 region: CASSQGGTSGNTGELFF. As DNA, the CDR3 is TGCGCCAGCAGCCAAGGGGGGACTAGCGGGAACACCGGGGAGCTGTTTTTT.

V and J are TRBV4-3 and TRBJ2-1; 7 nucleotides agree with TRBD1. After removal of 0 bases from V and 7 bases from J, the junction contained 6 bases not matched to a gene. The CDR3 is 15 residues long. Germline CDR1 is LGHNA and CDR2 is YSLEER. The CDR3 loop reads CASSQEGQGVNEQFF. The DNA for the CDR3 is TGCGCCAGCAGCCAAGAGGGTCAGGGGGTAAATGAGCAGTTCTTC.

In its sample, this clonotype was seen a few times. The rearrangement links TRBV7-3 to TRBJ2-2, with 10 positions matching TRBD2. Germline assignment: CDR1 SGHTA and CDR2 FQGTGA. CDR3 length: 15 amino acids. V shed 4 bases, J shed 4 bases, and the junction held 3 bases outside the gene matches. DNA of the CDR3: TGTGCCAGCAGCTCCGGGACTAGCGTCACCGGGGAGCTGTTTTTT. It specifies CASSSGTSVTGELFF.

This clonotype was seen a few times. The chain recombines TRBV13 with TRBJ1-1, with a possible D match to TRBD1 (5 bases). CDR3 length equals 15 residues. V was clipped by 6 bases and J by 9 bases, with 23 bases between them. Looked up from germline, CDR1 is PRHDT and CDR2 is FYEKMQ (reference sequence). The CDR3 coding sequence is TGTGCCAGCAGTCCCTCGTGGGGCCGCCAAACTCAAGCTTTCTTT. As protein: CASSPSWGRQTQAFF.